Listed below are T cell receptor beta chains from one sample, sequenced in a study of blood T cells in healthy people across ages. A single record per CDR3 protein comes from TCRdb applying MiXCR to the 5' RACE reads. In the table there are over 450,000 distinct CDR3 sequences, nearly 25% of which are singletons. The same data also contributed to another study, on T cells of mothers and their children.

What was sequenced was blood. These receptors all stem from a boy younger than 18 in good health. CDR3s include the opening cysteine and the closing phenylalanine or tryptophan.

>TRBV7-9
CASSLRQGSDTEAFF
>TRBV7-9
CASSTHGTGVWTEAFF
>TRBV20-1
CSARSQGPNTGELFF
>TRBV12-3/TRBV12-4
CASRGGWTSVESEQYF
>TRBV15
CATARGRQETQYF
>TRBV28
CASSFPGLAGVTGELFF
>TRBV7-8
CASSQGGPNEKLFF
>TRBV28
CASTEIRSVSNQPQHF
>TRBV6-6
CASSYSGGTQETQYF
>TRBV7-2
CASNQWGANVLTF
>TRBV9
CASSDARETQYF
>TRBV20-1
CSARDNSGRVYEQYF
>TRBV3-1
CASSQDLGQGISNIQYF
>TRBV9
CASSVNPAETQYF
>TRBV28
CASSSAGTGASELFF
>TRBV3-1
CASSQDRGQGGRMLYEQYF
>TRBV12-3/TRBV12-4
CASTLRRSGSGELFF
>TRBV5-4
CASSLITGTGELFF
>TRBV6-2/TRBV6-3
CASSPDRGESSYNSPLHF
>TRBV27
CASRTTSGSYYEQYF
>TRBV27
CASRVTAYSNQPQHF
>TRBV9
CASSLWGSIGETQYF
>TRBV29-1
CSVGSASRGEQYF
>TRBV20-1
CSASRQGPNSPLHF
>TRBV5-1
CASSLEANPVDYGYTF
>TRBV7-2
CASSQRDRLAFPPEQYF
>TRBV9
CASSVGPGQGRNTGELFF
>TRBV11-2
CASSPLAGADEQFF
>TRBV7-2
CASSHLPPGRRNTEAFF
>TRBV4-3
CASSQERFGLSSYEQYF
>TRBV27
CASSMGDTYQPQHF
>TRBV4-3
CASSPGRGIFNEQYF
>TRBV18
CASSPTSGYNEQFF